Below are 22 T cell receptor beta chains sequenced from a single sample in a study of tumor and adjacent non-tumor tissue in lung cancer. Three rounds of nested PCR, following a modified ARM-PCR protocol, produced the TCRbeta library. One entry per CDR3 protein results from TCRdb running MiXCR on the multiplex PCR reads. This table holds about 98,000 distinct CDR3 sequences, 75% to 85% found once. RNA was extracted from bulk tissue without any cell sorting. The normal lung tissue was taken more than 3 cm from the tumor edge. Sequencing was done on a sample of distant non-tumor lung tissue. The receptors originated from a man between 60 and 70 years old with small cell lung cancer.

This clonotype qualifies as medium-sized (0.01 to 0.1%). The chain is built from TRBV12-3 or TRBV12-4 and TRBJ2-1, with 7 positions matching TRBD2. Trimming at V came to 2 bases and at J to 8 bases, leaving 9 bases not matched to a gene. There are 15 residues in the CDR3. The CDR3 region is CASSLRASGSHEQFF. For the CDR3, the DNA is TGTGCCAGCAGTTTACGGGCTAGCGGTTCGCATGAGCAGTTCTTC.

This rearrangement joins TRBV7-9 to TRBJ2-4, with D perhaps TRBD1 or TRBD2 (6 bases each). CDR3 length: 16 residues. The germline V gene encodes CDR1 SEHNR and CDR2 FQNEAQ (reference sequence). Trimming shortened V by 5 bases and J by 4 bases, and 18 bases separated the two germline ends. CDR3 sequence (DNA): TGTGCCAGCAGCACAGGGAACGGGAGCGAGAAAAACATTCAGTACTTC. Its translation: CASSTGNGSEKNIQYF.

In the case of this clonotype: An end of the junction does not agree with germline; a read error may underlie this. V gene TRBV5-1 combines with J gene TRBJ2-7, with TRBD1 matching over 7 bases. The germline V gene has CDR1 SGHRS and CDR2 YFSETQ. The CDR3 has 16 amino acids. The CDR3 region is CASSPNPSGQSYEQYF. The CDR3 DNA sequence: TGTGCCAGCAGCCCGAATCCCTCGGGACAGTCCTACGAGCAGTACTTC.

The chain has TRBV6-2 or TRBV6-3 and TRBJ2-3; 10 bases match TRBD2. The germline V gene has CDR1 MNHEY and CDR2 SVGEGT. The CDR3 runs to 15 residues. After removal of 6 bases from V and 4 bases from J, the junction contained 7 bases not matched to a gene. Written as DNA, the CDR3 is TGTGCCAGCAGCATCGGGACTAGCGTATCAGATACGCAGTATTTT. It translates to CASSIGTSVSDTQYF.

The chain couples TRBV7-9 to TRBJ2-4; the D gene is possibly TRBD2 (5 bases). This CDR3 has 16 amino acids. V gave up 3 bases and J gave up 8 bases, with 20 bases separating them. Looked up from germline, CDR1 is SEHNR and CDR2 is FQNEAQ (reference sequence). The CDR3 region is CASSLVGTVGGDIQYF. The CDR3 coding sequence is TGTGCCAGCAGCTTGGTAGGCACGGTAGGAGGTGACATTCAGTACTTC.

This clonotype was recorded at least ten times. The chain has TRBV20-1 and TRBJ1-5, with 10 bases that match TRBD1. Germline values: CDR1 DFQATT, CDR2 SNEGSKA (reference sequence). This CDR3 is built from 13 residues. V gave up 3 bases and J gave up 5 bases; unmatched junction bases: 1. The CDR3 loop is CSARTGGYQPQHF. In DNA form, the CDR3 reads TGCAGTGCTAGGACAGGGGGCTATCAGCCCCAGCATTTT.

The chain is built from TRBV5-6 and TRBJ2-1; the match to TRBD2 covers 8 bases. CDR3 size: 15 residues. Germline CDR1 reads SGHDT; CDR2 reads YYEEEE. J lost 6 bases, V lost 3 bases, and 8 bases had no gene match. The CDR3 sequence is CASSSSGGAANEQFF. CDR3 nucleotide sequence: TGTGCCAGCAGCTCGAGCGGGGGAGCCGCCAATGAGCAGTTCTTC. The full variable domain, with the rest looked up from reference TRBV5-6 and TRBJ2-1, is DAGVTQSPTHLIKTRGQQVTLRCSPKSGHDTVSWYQQALGQGPQFIFQYYEEEERQRGNFPDRFSGHQFPNYSSELNVNALLLGDSALYLCASSSSGGAANEQFFGPGTRLTVL.

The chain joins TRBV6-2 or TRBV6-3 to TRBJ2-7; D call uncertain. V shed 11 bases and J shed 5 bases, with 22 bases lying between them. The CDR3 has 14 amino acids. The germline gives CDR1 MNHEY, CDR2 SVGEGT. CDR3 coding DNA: TGTGCCTATAGTTACGCCCCCGAGTCCAACGAGCAGTACTTC. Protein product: CAYSYAPESNEQYF.

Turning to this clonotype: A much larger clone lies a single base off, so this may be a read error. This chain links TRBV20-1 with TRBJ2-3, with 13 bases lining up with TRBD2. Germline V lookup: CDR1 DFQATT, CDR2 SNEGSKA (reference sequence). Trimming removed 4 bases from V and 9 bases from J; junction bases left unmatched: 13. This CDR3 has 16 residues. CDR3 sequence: CSATLGLAGVSVTQYF. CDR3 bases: TGCAGTGCTACCCTAGGACTAGCGGGAGTGTCGGTGACGCAGTATTTT.

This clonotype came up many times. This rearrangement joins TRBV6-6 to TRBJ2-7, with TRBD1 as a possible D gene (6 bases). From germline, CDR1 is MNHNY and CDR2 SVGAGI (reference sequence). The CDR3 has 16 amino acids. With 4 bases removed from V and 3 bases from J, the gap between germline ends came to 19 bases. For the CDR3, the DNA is TGTGCCAGCAGTTTCAGCAGCACCGGGACACGCTACGAGCAGTACTTC. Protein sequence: CASSFSSTGTRYEQYF.

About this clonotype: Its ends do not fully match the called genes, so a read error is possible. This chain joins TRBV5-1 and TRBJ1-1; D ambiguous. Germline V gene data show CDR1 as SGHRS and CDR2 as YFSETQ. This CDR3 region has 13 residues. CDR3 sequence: CASIAASTGEVFF. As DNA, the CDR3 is TGCGCCAGCATCGCAGCCAGTACCGGTGAAGTTTTCTTT.

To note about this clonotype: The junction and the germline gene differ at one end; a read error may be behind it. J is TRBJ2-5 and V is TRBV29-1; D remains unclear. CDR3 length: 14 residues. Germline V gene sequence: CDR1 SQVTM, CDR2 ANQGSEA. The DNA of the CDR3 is TGCGGCGTTGAAGATGTGACCGGACCGAAGACCCAGTATTTC. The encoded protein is CGVEDVTGPKTQYF.

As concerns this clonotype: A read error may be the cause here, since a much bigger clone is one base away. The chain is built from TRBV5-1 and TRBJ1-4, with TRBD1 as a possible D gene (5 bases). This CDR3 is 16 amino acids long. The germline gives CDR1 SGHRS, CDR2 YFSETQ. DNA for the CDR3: TGCGCCAGCAGCTTGGGACCCGACAGAACTAATGAAAATCTGTTTTTT. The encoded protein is CASSLGPDRTNENLFF.

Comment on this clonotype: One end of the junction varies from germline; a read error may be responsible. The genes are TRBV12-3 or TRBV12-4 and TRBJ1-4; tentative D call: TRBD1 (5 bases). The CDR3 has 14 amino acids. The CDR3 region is CAISFFWGEEKLFF. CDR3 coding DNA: TGTGCCATCAGTTTTTTTTGGGGGGAAGAAAAACTGTTTTTT.

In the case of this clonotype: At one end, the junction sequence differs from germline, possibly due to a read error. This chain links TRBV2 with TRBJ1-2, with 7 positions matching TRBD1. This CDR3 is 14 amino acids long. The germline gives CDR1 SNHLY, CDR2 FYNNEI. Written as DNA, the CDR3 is TGTGCCAGCAGCTCTGCCCAGGGGGTGGCTGGCCACATCTTC. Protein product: CASSSAQGVAGHIF.

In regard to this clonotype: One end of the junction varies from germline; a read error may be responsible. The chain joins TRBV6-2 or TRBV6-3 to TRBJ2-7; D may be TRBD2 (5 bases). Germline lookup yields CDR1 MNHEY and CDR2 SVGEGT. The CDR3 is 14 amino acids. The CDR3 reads CPSKIVGAPMERYF. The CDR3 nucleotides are TGTCCCAGCAAGATAGTGGGAGCCCCTATGGAGCGGTACTTC.

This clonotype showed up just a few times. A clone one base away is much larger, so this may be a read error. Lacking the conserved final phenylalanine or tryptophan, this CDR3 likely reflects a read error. This chain's CDR3 is CSARGTTDTQYL. The DNA of the CDR3 is TGCAGTGCTAGAGGAACGACAGATACGCAGTATCTT. The chain uses TRBV20-1 and TRBJ2-3; no reliable D call. This CDR3 is built from 12 residues. The germline V and J ends were trimmed by 1 base and 3 bases, with 5 bases remaining between them. The germline V gene encodes CDR1 DFQATT and CDR2 SNEGSKA (reference sequence).

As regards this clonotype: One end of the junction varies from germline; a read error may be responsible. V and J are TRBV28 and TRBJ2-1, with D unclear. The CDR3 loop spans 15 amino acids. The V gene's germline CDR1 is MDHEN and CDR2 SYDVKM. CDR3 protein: CVNTAHSRPYNEEFF. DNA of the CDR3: TGTGTCAACACCGCCCACAGCCGACCCTACAATGAGGAGTTCTTC. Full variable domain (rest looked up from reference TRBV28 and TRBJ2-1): DVKVTQSSRYLVKRTGEKVFLECVQDMDHENMFWYRQDPGLGLRLIYFSYDVKMKEKGDIPEGYSVSREKKERFSLILESASTNQTSMYLCVNTAHSRPYNEEFFGPGTRLTVL.

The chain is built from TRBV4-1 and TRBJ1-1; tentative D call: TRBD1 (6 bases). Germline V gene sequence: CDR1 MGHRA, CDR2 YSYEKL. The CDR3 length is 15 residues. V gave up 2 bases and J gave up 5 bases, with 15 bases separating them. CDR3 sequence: CASSQLLGGSTEAFF. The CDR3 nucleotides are TGCGCCAGCAGCCAACTATTAGGGGGTTCGACTGAAGCTTTCTTT.

DNA of the CDR3: TGTGCCATAAGCCAAGACTCGTCCAGGGGGCGCGAGCAGTTCTTC. Translating gives CAISQDSSRGREQFF. The rearrangement uses TRBV4-2 and TRBJ2-1, with 8 bases that match TRBD1. Losses at the gene ends were 10 bases for V and 10 bases for J; bases not matched to a gene: 18. The germline V gene encodes CDR1 LGHNA and CDR2 YNFKEQ. The CDR3 contains 15 residues.

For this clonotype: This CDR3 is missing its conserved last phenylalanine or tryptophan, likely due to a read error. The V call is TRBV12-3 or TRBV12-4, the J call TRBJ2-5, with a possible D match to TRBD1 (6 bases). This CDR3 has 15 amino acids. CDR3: CASSPYSGGQETQYS. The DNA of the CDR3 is TGTGCCAGCAGTCCCTATAGTGGGGGACAAGAGACTCAGTACTCC.

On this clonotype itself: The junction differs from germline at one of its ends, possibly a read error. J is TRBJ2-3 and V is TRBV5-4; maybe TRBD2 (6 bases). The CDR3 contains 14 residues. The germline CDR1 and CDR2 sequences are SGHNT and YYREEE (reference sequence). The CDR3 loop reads CASRLGGNTDTQYF. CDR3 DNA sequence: TGTGCCAGCAGATTGGGCGGGAACACAGATACGCAGTATTTT.